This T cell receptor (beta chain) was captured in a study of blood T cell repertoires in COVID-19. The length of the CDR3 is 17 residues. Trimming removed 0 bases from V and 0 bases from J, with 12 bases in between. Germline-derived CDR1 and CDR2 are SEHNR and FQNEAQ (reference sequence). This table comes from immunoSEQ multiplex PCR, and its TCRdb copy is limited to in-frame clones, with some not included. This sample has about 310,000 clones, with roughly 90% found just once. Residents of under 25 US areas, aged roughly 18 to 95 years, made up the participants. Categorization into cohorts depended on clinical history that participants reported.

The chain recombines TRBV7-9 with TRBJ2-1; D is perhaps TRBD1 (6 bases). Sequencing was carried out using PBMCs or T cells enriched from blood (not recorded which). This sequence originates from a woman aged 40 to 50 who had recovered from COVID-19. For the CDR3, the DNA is TGTGCCAGCAGCTTAGCTAGGGACACCTACTCCTACAATGAGCAGTTCTTC. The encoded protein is CASSLARDTYSYNEQFF.